The next 20 T cell receptor beta chains were all read from a single sample in a study of OX40 agonist ivuxolimab in advanced cancers. Receptors were amplified or captured by the immunoSEQ multiplex PCR assay. The immuneACCESS repertoire file appears here via TCRdb, limited to in-frame rearrangements. These files lack a portion of the clones; in checked studies, under half of the deficit traces to unresolved V genes, and the cause of the others is not known. The table for this sample lists over 45,000 clones; about 93% of them were counted only once. 15% to 20% of the sample rests with the top ten. The sample consisted of CD4+ or CD8+ T cells sorted from blood, taken in a trial of the OX40 agonist ivuxolimab. Receptors originate from an adult with an advanced solid tumor such as melanoma, head and neck, liver or kidney cancer.

V usage is TRBV5-8 and J usage is TRBJ2-1; 9 bases match TRBD2. The CDR3 runs 17 residues. CDR1 SGHTS and CDR2 YDEGEE come from the germline V gene. The V and J ends lost 0 bases and 3 bases, in that order; junction bases with no gene match: 7. Here the CDR3 reads CASSLEGLAGDYNEQFF. CDR3 sequence (DNA): TGTGCCAGCAGCTTGGAAGGATTAGCGGGAGACTACAATGAGCAGTTCTTC.

This chain uses TRBV4-3 with TRBJ1-2; 7 nucleotides align to TRBD1. The CDR3 runs to 14 residues. The germline V gene encodes CDR1 LGHNA and CDR2 YSLEER. V was pared by 4 bases and J by 3 bases, with 5 bases of the junction left unmatched. DNA for the CDR3: TGCGCCAGCAGCCCAGGGGGTCGTCACTATGGCTACACCTTC. This gives the protein CASSPGGRHYGYTF.

In nucleotides, the CDR3 is TGTGCCTGGAGTGTCGTCGGAAATAATGAAAAACTGTTTTTT. It specifies CAWSVVGNNEKLFF. The V and J genes are TRBV30 and TRBJ1-4; D gene uncertain. Trimming removed 0 bases at V and 4 bases at J, with 9 bases between. The CDR3 is 14 residues long. The germline V gene encodes CDR1 GTSNPN and CDR2 SVGIG (reference sequence).

The V gene is TRBV11-3, the J gene TRBJ2-1; weak D call: TRBD2 (5 bases). Germline values: CDR1 SGHNT, CDR2 YENEEA. The CDR3 is 13 amino acids. With 1 base removed from V and 5 bases from J, the gap between germline ends came to 6 bases. The CDR3 sequence is CASSLGGHNEQFF. The DNA for the CDR3 is TGTGCCAGCAGCTTAGGCGGGCACAATGAGCAGTTCTTC.

The chain links TRBV5-8 to TRBJ1-5, with D tentatively TRBD1 (5 bases). There are 14 residues in the CDR3. CDR1 is SGHTS, CDR2 YDEGEE, per germline. Trimming cost V 7 bases and J 2 bases, with 13 bases left between them. For the CDR3, the DNA is TGTGCCAGCCCTCGGGGGAGAGGCAATCAGCCCCAGCATTTT. Amino acids: CASPRGRGNQPQHF.

This chain connects TRBV7-9 to TRBJ2-7; 9 positions agree with TRBD1. After removal of 4 bases from V and 1 base from J, the junction contained 2 bases not matched to a gene. There are 14 residues in the CDR3. CDR1 SEHNR and CDR2 FQNEAQ come from the germline V gene (reference sequence). The CDR3 sequence is CASSSGQGSYEQYF. CDR3 in DNA: TGTGCCAGCAGCTCAGGACAGGGGTCCTACGAGCAGTACTTC. The variable domain in full, with the rest retrieved from reference TRBV7-9 and TRBJ2-7, is DTGVSQNPRHKITKRGQNVTFRCDPISEHNRLYWYRQTLGQGPEFLTYFQNEAQLEKSRLLSDRFSAERPKGSFSTLEIQRTEQGDSAMYLCASSSGQGSYEQYFGPGTRLTVT.

J is TRBJ1-1 and V is TRBV7-8; no clear D. V gave up 1 base and J gave up 3 bases, with 21 bases separating them. The CDR3 covers 18 residues. The germline gives CDR1 SGHVS, CDR2 FQNEAQ. The CDR3 coding sequence is TGTGCCAGCAGCTTAGGGGTAGTGGTCCTTCCTTGGGACACTGAAGCTTTCTTT. Translation: CASSLGVVVLPWDTEAFF.

This rearrangement joins TRBV7-9 to TRBJ1-1, with D hard to call. The CDR3 covers 15 residues. The V gene's germline CDR1 is SEHNR and CDR2 FQNEAQ (reference sequence). Trimming stripped 0 bases from V and 4 bases from J, with 12 bases between. The CDR3 DNA is TGTGCCAGCAGCTTAGCCCCTCAAGGTACCACTGAAGCTTTCTTT. Residues: CASSLAPQGTTEAFF.

This clone was recorded a few times. The V and J genes are TRBV2 and TRBJ2-7; perhaps TRBD1 as D (6 bases). Germline loops: CDR1 SNHLY, CDR2 FYNNEI. Trimming left V 6 bases short and J 6 bases short, with 12 bases between. The CDR3 spans 12 residues. Here the CDR3 reads CASSSDSGEQYF. The CDR3 bases are TGTGCCAGCAGCTCGGACAGTGGCGAGCAGTACTTC. The full variable domain, in which reference TRBV2 and TRBJ2-7 provide the parts outside the CDR3, is EPEVTQTPSHQVTQMGQEVILRCVPISNHLYFYWYRQILGQKVEFLVSFYNNEISEKSEIFDDQFSVERPDGSNFTLKIRSTKLEDSAMYFCASSSDSGEQYFGPGTRLTVT.

The V gene is TRBV4-3, the J gene TRBJ1-1; TRBD1 might be the D (5 bases). Germline-derived CDR1 and CDR2 are LGHNA and YSLEER. There are 15 residues in the CDR3. Trimming removed 0 bases from V and 3 bases from J, with 11 bases in between. DNA of the CDR3: TGCGCCAGCAGCCAAGAGGACTCGGGGGACACTGAAGCTTTCTTT. It codes for CASSQEDSGDTEAFF.

The chain joins TRBV11-2 to TRBJ1-3, with 9 bases fitting TRBD1. V gave up 3 bases and J gave up 2 bases; unmatched junction bases: 5. This CDR3 is built from 16 residues. Per the germline V gene, CDR1 is SGHAT and CDR2 is FQNNGV. This CDR3 reads CASSFSGQGPGNTIYF. The DNA of the CDR3 is TGTGCCAGCAGCTTCTCGGGACAGGGTCCTGGAAACACCATATATTTT. Combining the CDR3 with reference TRBV11-2 and TRBJ1-3 gives the whole variable domain EAGVAQSPRYKIIEKRQSVAFWCNPISGHATLYWYQQILGQGPKLLIQFQNNGVVDDSQLPKDRFSAERLKGVDSTLKIQPAKLEDSAVYLCASSFSGQGPGNTIYFGEGSWLTVV.

This chain uses TRBV7-6 with TRBJ2-7; 9 nucleotides match TRBD1. The CDR3 has 14 amino acids. CDR1 and CDR2 (germline): SGHVS, FNYEAQ. The ends lost 5 bases at V and 7 bases at J; junction bases unmatched: 9. CDR3 sequence reads: CASSGGTGLWEQYF. The CDR3 region has the DNA TGTGCCAGCAGCGGAGGGACAGGGCTGTGGGAGCAGTACTTC.

J is TRBJ2-7 and V is TRBV6-5; TRBD2 aligns across 9 bases. This CDR3 has 15 residues. The V segment lost 2 bases and the J segment 4 bases; nucleotides outside the gene matches: 6. From germline, CDR1 is MNHEY and CDR2 SVGAGI. The CDR3 sequence is CASSYAVAGAYEQYF. CDR3 nucleotides: TGTGCCAGCAGTTACGCGGTAGCGGGAGCTTACGAGCAGTACTTC.

V gene TRBV5-4 combines with J gene TRBJ2-7; perhaps TRBD2 as D (6 bases). The CDR3 sequence is 16 residues long. The ends were cut back, 3 bases at V and 2 bases at J, with 18 bases in the middle. Germline-derived CDR1 and CDR2 are SGHNT and YYREEE (reference sequence). The CDR3 reads CASSYRGLAFPYEQYF. CDR3 DNA: TGTGCCAGCAGCTACCGAGGGCTAGCGTTTCCCTACGAGCAGTACTTC.

This clone was observed once. The chain recombines TRBV27 with TRBJ2-7, with D perhaps TRBD2 (6 bases). V dropped 0 bases and J dropped 3 bases, with 9 bases sitting between them. Germline lookup yields CDR1 MNHEY and CDR2 SMNVEV (reference sequence). The CDR3 sequence is 14 residues long. The CDR3 region has the DNA TGTGCCAGCAGTTTATCGGGGAGGTTCTACGAGCAGTACTTC. It is translated as CASSLSGRFYEQYF.

The CDR3 is CASSIMLGLVVEKLFF. Here the CDR3 DNA reads TGTGCCAGTAGTATAATGCTCGGGCTCGTGGTCGAAAAACTGTTTTTT. This chain uses TRBV19 with TRBJ1-4; no definite D call. V was shortened by 2 bases and J by 8 bases, with 18 bases between the two germline ends. The CDR3 is 16 residues long. Germline-derived CDR1 and CDR2 are LNHDA and SQIVND (reference sequence).

J is TRBJ2-3 and V is TRBV27; TRBD2 might be the D (5 bases). Looked up from germline, CDR1 is MNHEY and CDR2 is SMNVEV (reference sequence). The CDR3 runs 15 residues. V was shortened by 1 base and J by 2 bases, with 10 bases between the two germline ends. As DNA, the CDR3 is TGTGCCAGCAGTTTATTTGGAGGCCTCACAGATACGCAGTATTTT. This translates into CASSLFGGLTDTQYF.

The chain couples TRBV6-7 to TRBJ1-2; 8 nucleotides match TRBD1. TRBV6-7 is labeled an ORF, and its function is uncertain. The CDR3 is made up of 13 amino acids. The ends lost 8 bases at V and 4 bases at J; junction bases unmatched: 6. DNA of the CDR3: TGTGCCAGCCCTTGGACAGGGCCCTATGGCTACACCTTC. The encoded protein is CASPWTGPYGYTF.

The chain joins TRBV5-6 to TRBJ2-5; TRBD1 or TRBD2 may be the D gene (6 bases each). This CDR3 is 15 amino acids long. Trimming left V 9 bases short and J 5 bases short, with 23 bases between. In germline, CDR1 is SGHDT, CDR2 YYEEEE. DNA for the CDR3: TGTGCCACCTCAAGGGGGGAAAGGGAATGGGAGACCCAGTACTTC. This gives the protein CATSRGEREWETQYF.

Here the CDR3 DNA reads TGTGCCAGCAGTTACCTTAGCGACACCGGGGAGCTGTTTTTT. It specifies CASSYLSDTGELFF. The chain couples TRBV6-5 to TRBJ2-2; weak D call: TRBD2 (5 bases). Trimming removed 2 bases at V and 3 bases at J, with 7 bases between. The CDR3 sequence is 14 residues long. CDR1 is MNHEY, CDR2 SVGAGI, per germline.